Sequencing of this T cell receptor (beta chain) was carried out in a study of technical replicates of blood from a few donors. Unmatched junction bases numbered 6, after V lost 4 bases and J lost 2 bases. Looked up from germline, CDR1 is MRHNA and CDR2 is SNTAGT. The CDR3 spans 16 residues. The protocol was immunoSEQ multiplex PCR, while the TCRdb copy is restricted to in-frame clones and leaves out a portion. The sample records 90,000 to 100,000 clones, just under 95% being singletons. The sequence was collected from a human donor in good health. This rearrangement joins TRBV6-4 to TRBJ2-2, with 8 nucleotides matching TRBD1. Sequencing was done on a sample of T cells isolated from PBMCs. CDR3 amino acids: CASSVRTGLNTGELFF. As DNA, the CDR3 is TGTGCCAGCAGTGTCCGGACAGGGCTCAACACCGGGGAGCTGTTTTTT.